This section outlines one TCR beta chain sequence together with its context. The data were taken from a study of cytomegalovirus exposure and HLA in healthy donors. V lost 4 bases, J lost 7 bases, and 18 bases lay in between. Germline V gene lookup returns CDR1 SGHRS and CDR2 YFSETQ. The CDR3 sequence is 15 residues long. In the PCR, 60 Vbeta and 13 Jbeta primers were used. Using immunoSEQ multiplex PCR, the repertoire was profiled, and TCRdb retains in-frame clones only, with some absent. The sample holds 130,000 to 150,000 clones, roughly four fifths seen once. Source material: PBMCs. The chain uses TRBV5-1 and TRBJ2-1; tentative D call: TRBD1 (6 bases). This clonotype was obtained from a man aged 35 to 55 in good health and CMV-seropositive. CDR3 sequence (DNA): TGCGCCAGCAGCCCAGAACCGGGACAAGGGAATGAGCAGTTCTTC. Its protein product is CASSPEPGQGNEQFF.